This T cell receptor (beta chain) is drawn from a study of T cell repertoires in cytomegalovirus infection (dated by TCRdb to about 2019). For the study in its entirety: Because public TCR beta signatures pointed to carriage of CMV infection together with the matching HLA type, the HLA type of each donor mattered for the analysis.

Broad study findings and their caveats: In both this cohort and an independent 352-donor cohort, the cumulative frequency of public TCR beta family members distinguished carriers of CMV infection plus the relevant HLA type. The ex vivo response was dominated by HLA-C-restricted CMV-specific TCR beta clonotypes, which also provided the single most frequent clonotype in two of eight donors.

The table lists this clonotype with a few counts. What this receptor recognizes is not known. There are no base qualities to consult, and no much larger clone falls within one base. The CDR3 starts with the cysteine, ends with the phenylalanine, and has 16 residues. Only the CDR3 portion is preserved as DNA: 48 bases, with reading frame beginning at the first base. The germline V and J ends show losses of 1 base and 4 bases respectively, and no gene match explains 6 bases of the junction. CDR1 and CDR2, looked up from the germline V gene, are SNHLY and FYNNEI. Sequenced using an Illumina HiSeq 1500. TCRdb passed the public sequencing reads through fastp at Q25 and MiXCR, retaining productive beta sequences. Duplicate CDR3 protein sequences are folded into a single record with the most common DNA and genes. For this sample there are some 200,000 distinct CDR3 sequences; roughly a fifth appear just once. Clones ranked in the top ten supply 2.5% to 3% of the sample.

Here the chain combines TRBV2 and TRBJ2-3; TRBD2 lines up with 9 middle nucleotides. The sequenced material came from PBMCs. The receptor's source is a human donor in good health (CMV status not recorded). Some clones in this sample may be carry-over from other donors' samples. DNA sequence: TGTGCCAGCAGTGAAGAGGCTAGCGGGATCTCAGATACGCAGTATTTT. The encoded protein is CASSEEASGISDTQYF. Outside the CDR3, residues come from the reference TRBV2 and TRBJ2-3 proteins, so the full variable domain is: EPEVTQTPSHQVTQMGQEVILRCVPISNHLYFYWYRQILGQKVEFLVSFYNNEISEKSEIFDDQFSVERPDGSNFTLKIRSTKLEDSAMYFCASSEEASGISDTQYFGPGTRLTVL.